Reported below is one T cell receptor beta chain. Which antigen it targets is not known. The method behind the library was the immunoSEQ multiplex PCR assay. For the multiplex PCR, a mixture combining 60 forward primers for TCR Vbeta segments and 13 reverse primers for TCR Jbeta segments was used. The CDR3 region of rearranged TCR beta genes was amplified from genomic DNA by a multiplex PCR assay. The amplified TCR beta libraries were sequenced on the Illumina HiSeq System as 87-base-pair reads. The original pipeline was this. A later analysis counted about 80 million unique TCR beta chains across the 666 repertoires, and some 12 million of these chains were shared by at least two donors. A nearest-neighbor algorithm error-corrected the raw reads and collapsed the reads into unique sequences, merging closely related sequences to remove PCR and sequencing errors. Alignment of CDR3 sequences to IMGT reference sequences was used to assign V, D and J gene segments. Each retained sequence needed at least a six-nucleotide match to both a V gene segment and a J gene segment. A rearrangement counted as productive if the CDR3 had no stop codons and remained in frame with V and J, and every other rearrangement counted as non-productive. CDR3 was defined according to IMGT convention as the region running from the second conserved V-encoded cysteine to the conserved J-encoded phenylalanine. Sequences without an unambiguous match to a single V gene segment were excluded from the earlier analysis of about 600 of the donors. An earlier analysis of 450 to 650 of the donors called V segments functional above 56.7% productive rearrangements and segregating when the between-donor standard deviation exceeded 5%. A statistical classification framework was built to diagnose cytomegalovirus status from the catalog of TCR beta chain sequences. In a later analysis, V and J genes were assigned by comparing TCR nucleotide sequences against IMGT/GENE-DB human TR gene sequences. A later analysis assigned CDR3 sequences and most-parsimonious VDJ recombination scenarios with the TCRdist pipeline. In a later analysis, each TCR beta chain was defined by its CDR3 amino acid sequence together with its V-gene family, and reads without a unique V-gene family were excluded. To address suspected cross-contamination and a sequencing artifact, a later analysis removed around 590 highly shared, low-generation-probability nucleotide sequences. For each public chain, a later analysis derived a clonal expansion index from normalized ranks of inferred template counts within each repertoire. A later analysis computed generation probabilities with a VDJ recombination model fitted to out-of-frame rearrangements, and checked the results against IGoR. A later analysis scored TCR-TCR, TCR-HLA and TCR-CMV co-occurrence with hypergeometric tests, applying a repertoire-size bias correction to TCR pairs. In a later analysis, false discovery rates were estimated by permuting HLA or CMV assignments 20 times. A later analysis grouped co-occurring TCRs with DBSCAN, adding TCRdist sequence similarity when clustering within HLA-allele-positive subsets. Repertoires with fewer than 30,000 or more than 120,000 public chains were left out of co-occurrence clustering, as were several repertoires with anomalous nucleotide sharing. This is the immuneACCESS table as TCRdb keeps it, with only in-frame sequences that have V and J called. A part of the clones is gone; compared with another copy, unresolved V genes explain less than half, and the rest is unexplained. The D gene and trimming were derived from the DNA, and the V and J assignments and clone size from that table. The sample table records 49,000 or so clones. In total, the top ten clones hold approximately 26% of the sample.

The cohort comprised 666 healthy bone marrow donors. At the time of sampling, all cohort members were nominally healthy, though unrecorded immune exposures were likely present. The donor was CMV seropositive and belonged to the group of over 250 seropositive cohort members. A peripheral blood sample was collected from each donor, and TCR beta sequencing was performed on peripheral blood mononuclear cells. Genomic DNA was extracted from the blood cell samples with the Qiagen DNeasy Blood Extraction Kit. The sample originates from a study of cytomegalovirus exposure and HLA in healthy donors (dated by TCRdb to the late 2010s). In terms of the full investigation: In an earlier analysis of 450 to 750 of the donors, less than 350 Gb of sequence data and 117 million unique TCR beta sequences from 180 million or so T cells were reported. An early release covering 550 to 650 HLA-typed donors comprised roughly 300 gigabases of sequencing data and approximately 85 million unique TCR sequences. Of the roughly 420 genotyped donors, less than 85% were placed in the genetic ancestry cluster associated with self-reported Caucasian donors. The study aimed to test whether signatures of past pathogen exposure could be identified by cataloging public T cell receptors. The study used immunosequencing to profile the T cell repertoires of approximately 650 subjects and linked those repertoires to cytomegalovirus serostatus. In addition to the first cohort of 500 to 850 subjects, a separate validation cohort of 120 different subjects was used. The study combined high-throughput TCR immunosequencing, statistical association of individual TCRs with disease status, and machine learning to predict cytomegalovirus infection status. A later analysis re-examined previously published TCR beta repertoires from more than 550 donors and added high-resolution HLA genotyping to investigate patterns of TCR occurrence. The later analysis used no new phenotypic data to find candidate immune exposures, relying instead on TCR beta sequences and their occurrence across donors. An earlier analysis of approximately 580 of the donors used high-throughput TCR beta sequencing to judge whether each TCR beta V gene segment behaved as functional or pseudogenic. Donor age, sex, ethnicity and CMV serostatus were collected together with the repertoire data. In a later genetic analysis, genome-wide SNP genotypes for about three fifths of the roughly 670 donors were used, and that subset was treated as a discovery cohort. All discovery cohort repertoires had been generated on a single sequencing platform. Both class I and class II loci were covered by HLA typing, at four-digit resolution. The number of typed donors differed by locus: about 620-630 for A, B, C, DRB1 and DQB1; 500 to 550 for DQA1; around 580 for DPA1; and about 450 for DPB1. Several DR-DQ haplotypes were treated as single units for association and clustering because of strong linkage in the cohort. Among about 360 genotyped donors of the cohort, an average of roughly 240,000 unique TCR beta nucleotide sequences were sequenced per donor, roughly 20% of them non-productive. Study-wide conclusions, independent of this receptor: When HLA alleles, especially DR and DQ, strongly co-occurred, attributing TCR associations to individual alleles was difficult. Most CMV-associated TCR beta chains appeared to be HLA-restricted in a later analysis, and the HLA associations seemed to be driven largely by CMV exposure. Because counts were too low, roughly 17 rarely observed V segments, including chromosome 9 orphons, were left out of the earlier analysis of 587 of the donors. HLA typing was unavailable for some donors at each locus, so association tests used only the typed subset. According to a later analysis, parvovirus B19, influenza, CMV and Epstein-Barr virus appeared linked to several top co-occurrence clusters. The classifier was reported to diagnose cytomegalovirus status with high specificity and sensitivity in both the original cohort and the validation cohort. Most TCR sequences were observed very rarely across donors, whereas some public TCRs were present in many individuals. Linkage disequilibrium might explain the correlated functional status among segregating V segments, but an unknown experimental factor could not be ruled out. Immune exposure information for the cohort was limited to CMV serostatus. Broadly in line with IMGT annotations, most TCR beta V segments showed up in productive rearrangements about 90% or about 30% of the time in an earlier analysis of several hundred of the donors. Specific HLA alleles were associated with some 15,000 TCR beta sequences at a false discovery rate of 0.05 in a later analysis. A further reported finding was that TCR beta sequences accurately predicted the HLA-A and HLA-B alleles for most subjects in the first cohort. An association between a missense DCLRE1C variant and V-gene and J-gene trimming of TCR beta chains was found in a later genetic analysis and replicated in an independent cohort. According to a later genetic analysis, donors in an Asian-associated ancestry cluster had fewer N-insertions in productive TCRs than the approximately 630-donor mean. Presence/absence analyses assumed roughly uniform sequencing depth across donors, an assumption that may not hold. The 87-base-pair reads could not distinguish some IMGT-functional V segments, including TRBV6-2 and TRBV6-3, so those segments were excluded. In the study, some 160 TCR beta chains were listed as associated with cytomegalovirus. In vitro tests confirmed that a few of the cytomegalovirus-associated TCR beta chains recognize cytomegalovirus antigens. A group of highly shared sequence variants was considered likely to be a technical artifact of the sequencing pipeline. According to a later analysis, TCR association rates differed among HLA loci, with DRB1 alleles showing the most associated TCRs and HLA-C alleles showing the fewest. According to the authors, the approach could potentially be generalized to other disease states and immunological phenotypes. In a later analysis, HLA-associated TCR beta chains were found to be more clonally expanded and to have lower generation probabilities than equally common non-associated chains. This cohort had only TCR beta chains sequenced, and the lack of alpha or paired-chain data limited which features could be detected.

From cysteine to phenylalanine, the CDR3 is 13 amino acids long. The sequence is cut down to CDR3 DNA, 39 bases in frame from base 1. The germline V gene specifies MDHEN as CDR1 and SYDVKM as CDR2. V is pared back by 7 bases and J by 1 base, with 10 bases lying between the germline termini. In this chain, TRBV28 is recombined with TRBJ1-2, and the D gene may be TRBD1, 5 bases matching. The TCR originated in a man aged 40-50 years in good health and CMV-seropositive. Specimen: PBMCs. This receptor has the CDR3 CASTLDSNYGYTF. In nucleotide form, the sequence is TGTGCCAGCACTCTCGACAGTAACTATGGCTACACCTTC.